The count of the clone carrying this TCR beta chain is one. Germline loops: CDR1 MGHRA, CDR2 YSYEKL. Between the trimmed V and J ends, which lost 0 bases and 0 bases, there was a span of 14 bases. CDR3 size: 17 residues. The data are from a study of cytotoxic CD8 clonotypes in ibrutinib-treated CLL. Libraries were prepared by immunoSEQ multiplex PCR; TCRdb keeps only in-frame clonotypes and omits some of them. The sample records 25,000 to 30,000 clones, approximately 85% being singletons. Material: PBMCs, obtained after 24 months of ibrutinib treatment. The rearrangement joins TRBV4-1 to TRBJ1-1; D is ambiguous. The clonotype originates from a human donor with chronic lymphocytic leukemia. CDR3 nucleotide sequence: TGCGCCAGCAGCCAAGATTATGCAGCATACCTGAACACTGAAGCTTTCTTT. Residues: CASSQDYAAYLNTEAFF.